This entry is about one T cell receptor (beta chain). Profiled with immunoSEQ multiplex PCR; TCRdb holds only in-frame clones, not every one. The sample lists 4,900 or so clones; around 90% were seen once. This specimen comes from a study of blood T cell repertoires in COVID-19. The CDR3 covers 14 residues. Trimming took off 0 bases at V and 3 bases at J, with 10 bases between the two ends. Germline CDR1 and CDR2: SGHRS and YFSETQ. The rearrangement links TRBV5-1 to TRBJ2-7; a weak D match, TRBD1 (5 bases). The receptor was derived from a human donor in a cohort sampled during active COVID-19. The sample was peripheral blood. CDR3 in amino acids: CASSLDRYGYEQYF. CDR3 nucleotide sequence: TGCGCCAGCAGCTTGGACAGGTACGGCTACGAGCAGTACTTC.